This entry lists 16 T cell receptor beta chains sequenced from one sample in a study of cytomegalovirus exposure and HLA in healthy donors. The PCR ran on 60 Vbeta and 13 Jbeta primers. Measured with immunoSEQ multiplex PCR; TCRdb has only the in-frame clones, and not every one. The sample consists of approximately 160,000 clones, under 70% of them appearing once. The sequenced material came from PBMCs. The receptors stem from a woman in her thirties or forties in good health and CMV-seropositive.

CDR3 protein: CASSFLAGATTSTYEQYF. In DNA, the CDR3 is TGTGCCAGCAGTTTTTTAGCGGGAGCCACGACTTCAACCTACGAGCAGTACTTC. V gene TRBV28 combines with J gene TRBJ2-5; 9 bases line up with TRBD2. The tail of the sequence fits TRBJ2-7 better, so the J call may be wrong. The CDR3 is made up of 18 amino acids. The germline CDR1 and CDR2 sequences are MDHEN and SYDVKM.

This chain uses TRBV7-8 with TRBJ2-3, with 7 bases lining up with TRBD1. CDR1 is SGHVS, CDR2 FQNEAQ, per germline. V dropped 3 bases and J dropped 8; count of bases not matched to a gene: 2. The CDR3 contains 12 residues. Here the CDR3 DNA reads TGTGCCAGCAGCTTCTCAGGGGGTACGCAGTATTTT. Its protein is CASSFSGGTQYF.

This clone was observed a handful of times. The J gene is TRBJ1-3, the V gene TRBV9, with D unclear. V was pared by 3 bases and J by 7 bases, with 8 bases between. The CDR3 is made up of 12 amino acids. CDR1 is SGDLS and CDR2 is YYNGEE in the germline V gene. CDR3 DNA sequence: TGTGCCAGCAGCGCCTCGGGGAACACCATATATTTT. Its protein is CASSASGNTIYF.

This clone was picked up one time. The chain recombines TRBV7-3 with TRBJ2-3; 8 nucleotides align to TRBD1. This CDR3 spans 13 amino acids. CDR1 is SGHTA, CDR2 FQGTGA, per germline. J gave up 3 bases and V 4 bases, and 0 bases lay outside the gene matches. The CDR3 coding sequence is TGTGCCAGCAGCTGGACAGGGACAGATACGCAGTATTTT. This encodes CASSWTGTDTQYF.

J is TRBJ2-1 and V is TRBV7-6; D gene ambiguous. The CDR3 loop spans 14 amino acids. Trimming stripped 5 bases from V and 7 bases from J, with 15 bases between. Germline assignment: CDR1 SGHVS and CDR2 FNYEAQ. The CDR3 nucleotides read TGTGCCAGCAGCCCCGTTTTAGTTCCGAATGAGCAGTTCTTC. It codes for CASSPVLVPNEQFF.

This clone was seen a handful of times. The chain has TRBV9 and TRBJ2-7; 7 nucleotides align to TRBD2. J was trimmed by 3 bases and V by 0 bases; bases with no gene match: 3. This CDR3 is 14 amino acids long. The germline V gene has CDR1 SGDLS and CDR2 YYNGEE. The CDR3 here is CASSVGGGNYEQYF. DNA of the CDR3: TGTGCCAGCAGCGTAGGGGGAGGGAACTACGAGCAGTACTTC. Filled out from reference TRBV9 and TRBJ2-7, the complete variable domain reads DSGVTQTPKHLITATGQRVTLRCSPRSGDLSVYWYQQSLDQGLQFLIQYYNGEERAKGNILERFSAQQFPDLHSELNLSSLELGDSALYFCASSVGGGNYEQYFGPGTRLTVT.

This clone has more than one count but fewer than ten. The chain recombines TRBV9 with TRBJ2-1; D perhaps matches TRBD2 (6 bases). V lost 1 base and J lost 5, with 10 bases in between. The CDR3 totals 14 residues. Germline-derived CDR1 and CDR2 are SGDLS and YYNGEE. Here the CDR3 reads CASSVSGGNNEQFF. Here the CDR3 DNA reads TGTGCCAGCAGCGTATCTGGGGGGAACAATGAGCAGTTCTTC.

This clone was observed a handful of times. This rearrangement joins TRBV9 to TRBJ2-2, with D possibly being TRBD2 (6 bases). The CDR3 spans 16 residues. V gave up 0 bases and J gave up 1 base, with 10 bases separating them. The germline V gene encodes CDR1 SGDLS and CDR2 YYNGEE. Here the CDR3 DNA reads TGTGCCAGCAGCGTAGAGGCTAGCGTGAACACCGGGGAGCTGTTTTTT. It yields the protein CASSVEASVNTGELFF.

The count of this clone is one. The chain links TRBV18 to TRBJ2-3; maybe TRBD2 (6 bases). The CDR3 has 16 residues. Trimming took 3 bases from V and 0 from J, leaving 13 bases between them. Germline V CDR1 and CDR2: KGHSH, LQKENI. CDR3 in amino acids: CASSPTLAASTDTQYF. The CDR3 region has the DNA TGTGCCAGCTCACCCACACTAGCTGCTAGCACAGATACGCAGTATTTT.

This clone was observed a handful of times. The J gene is TRBJ1-2, the V gene TRBV27; D gene ambiguous. This CDR3 has 13 residues. Germline assignment: CDR1 MNHEY and CDR2 SMNVEV (reference sequence). V lost 5 bases and J lost 5, with 12 bases in between. The chain's CDR3 is CASSPLRHYGYTF. DNA of the CDR3: TGTGCCAGCAGTCCTCTCAGGCATTATGGCTACACCTTC.

This chain links TRBV9 with TRBJ1-2; D may be TRBD1 (6 bases). Trimming cost V 0 bases and J 8 bases, with 17 bases left between them. Germline assignment: CDR1 SGDLS and CDR2 YYNGEE. The CDR3 contains 15 residues. The CDR3 spells CASSVAGDTPPGYTF. The CDR3 DNA reads TGTGCCAGCAGCGTAGCAGGGGACACCCCCCCCGGCTACACCTTC.

The CDR3 DNA reads as TGTGCCAGCAGGCAAACGACAAGTCTAACCGAGCAGTACTTC. Translating it yields CASRQTTSLTEQYF. The V and J genes are TRBV6-5 and TRBJ2-7; D unresolved. This CDR3 is built from 14 residues. Germline V CDR1 and CDR2: MNHEY, SVGAGI. Trimming took 6 bases from V and 6 from J, leaving 18 bases between them.

The chain joins TRBV5-1 to TRBJ2-1; 9 nucleotides align to TRBD2. Trimming at V came to 0 bases and at J to 3 bases, leaving 7 bases not matched to a gene. CDR1 is SGHRS and CDR2 is YFSETQ in the germline V gene. The CDR3 runs to 17 residues. The CDR3 nucleotides are TGCGCCAGCAGCTTGGAGGTTTCAGCGGGAGGCTACAATGAGCAGTTCTTC. As protein: CASSLEVSAGGYNEQFF.

This chain connects TRBV28 to TRBJ1-1; TRBD1 matches 7 bases. J gave up 10 bases and V 6 bases, and 14 bases lay outside the gene matches. Looked up from germline, CDR1 is MDHEN and CDR2 is SYDVKM. CDR3 length equals 14 residues. The CDR3 region is CASSRTGFFSGAFF. The CDR3 DNA reads TGTGCCAGCAGCCGGACAGGCTTTTTCTCAGGAGCTTTCTTT.

V and J are TRBV5-8 and TRBJ2-7; tentatively, D is TRBD2 (6 bases). CDR3 length: 14 amino acids. Germline V lookup: CDR1 SGHTS, CDR2 YDEGEE. V was clipped by 4 bases and J by 7 bases, with 18 bases between them. The DNA for the CDR3 is TGTGCCAGCAGCACCGGAGGGACCGGGGAAGAGCAGTACTTC. Its translation: CASSTGGTGEEQYF. Drawing the rest from reference TRBV5-8 and TRBJ2-7, the complete variable domain is EAGVTQSPTHLIKTRGQQATLRCSPISGHTSVYWYQQALGLGLQFLLWYDEGEERNRGNFPPRFSGRQFPNYSSELNVNALELEDSALYLCASSTGGTGEEQYFGPGTRLTVT.

This clone was seen only a few times. The rearrangement links TRBV19 to TRBJ2-7, with 7 bases aligning to TRBD2. CDR1 and CDR2 from the germline V gene are LNHDA and SQIVND (reference sequence). CDR3 length: 13 amino acids. V lost 8 bases to trimming and J lost 2 bases; unmatched junction nucleotides: 6. CDR3 region: CASALGGTYEQYF. The CDR3 DNA reads TGTGCCAGTGCCCTGGGGGGGACCTACGAGCAGTACTTC. The complete variable domain, with remaining parts taken from reference TRBV19 and TRBJ2-7, reads DGGITQSPKYLFRKEGQNVTLSCEQNLNHDAMYWYRQDPGQGLRLIYYSQIVNDFQKGDIAEGYSVSREKKESFPLTVTSAQKNPTAFYLCASALGGTYEQYFGPGTRLTVT.